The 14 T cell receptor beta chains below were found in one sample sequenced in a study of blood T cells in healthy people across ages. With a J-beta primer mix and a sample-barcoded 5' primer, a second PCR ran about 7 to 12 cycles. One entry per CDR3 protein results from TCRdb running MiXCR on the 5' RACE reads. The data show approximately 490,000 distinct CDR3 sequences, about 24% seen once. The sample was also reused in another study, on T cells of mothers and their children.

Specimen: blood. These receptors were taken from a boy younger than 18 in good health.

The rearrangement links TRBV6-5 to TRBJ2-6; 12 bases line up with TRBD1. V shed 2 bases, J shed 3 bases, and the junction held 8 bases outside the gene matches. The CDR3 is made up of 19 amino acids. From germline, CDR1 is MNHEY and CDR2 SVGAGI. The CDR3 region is CASSYRGTGGTLGANVLTF. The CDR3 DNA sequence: TGTGCCAGCAGTTACCGGGGGACAGGGGGCACCCTTGGGGCCAACGTCCTGACTTTC.

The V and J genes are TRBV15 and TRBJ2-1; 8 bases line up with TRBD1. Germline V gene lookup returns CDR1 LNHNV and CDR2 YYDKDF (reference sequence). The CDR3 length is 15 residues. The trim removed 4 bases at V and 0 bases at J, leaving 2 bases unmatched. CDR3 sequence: CATSIGQGSYNEQFF. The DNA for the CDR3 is TGTGCCACCAGCATAGGACAGGGCTCCTACAATGAGCAGTTCTTC.

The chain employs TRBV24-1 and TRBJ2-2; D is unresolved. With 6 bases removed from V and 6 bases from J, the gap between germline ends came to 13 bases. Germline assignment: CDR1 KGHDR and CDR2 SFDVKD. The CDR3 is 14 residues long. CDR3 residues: CATSLSEVAGELFF. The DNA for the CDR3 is TGTGCCACCAGTCTCTCAGAGGTTGCCGGGGAGCTGTTTTTT.

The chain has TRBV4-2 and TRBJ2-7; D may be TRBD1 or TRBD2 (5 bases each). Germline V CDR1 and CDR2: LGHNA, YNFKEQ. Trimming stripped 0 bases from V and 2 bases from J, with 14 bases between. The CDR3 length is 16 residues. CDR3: CASSQERGPTPYEQYF. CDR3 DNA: TGTGCCAGCAGCCAAGAGAGGGGACCGACCCCCTACGAGCAGTACTTC.

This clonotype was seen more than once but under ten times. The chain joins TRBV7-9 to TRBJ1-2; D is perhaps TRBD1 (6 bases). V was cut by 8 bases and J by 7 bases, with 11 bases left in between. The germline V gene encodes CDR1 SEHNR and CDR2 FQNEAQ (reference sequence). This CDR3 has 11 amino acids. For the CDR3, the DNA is TGTGCCAGCTATGGGGGCCCTGGCTACACCTTC. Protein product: CASYGGPGYTF.

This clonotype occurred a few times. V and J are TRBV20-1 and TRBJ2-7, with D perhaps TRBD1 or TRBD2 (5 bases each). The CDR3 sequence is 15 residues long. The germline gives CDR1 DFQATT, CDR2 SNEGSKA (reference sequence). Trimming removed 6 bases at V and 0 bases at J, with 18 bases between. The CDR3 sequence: CSARRASGSSYEQYF. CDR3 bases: TGCAGTGCCCGAAGGGCGTCAGGGAGCTCCTACGAGCAGTACTTC.

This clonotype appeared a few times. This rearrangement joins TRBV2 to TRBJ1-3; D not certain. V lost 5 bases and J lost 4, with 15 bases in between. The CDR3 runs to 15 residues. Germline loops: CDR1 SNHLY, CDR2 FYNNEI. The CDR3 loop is CASSTQGRSGNTIYF. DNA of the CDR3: TGTGCCAGCAGTACGCAAGGGAGATCGGGAAACACCATATATTTT.

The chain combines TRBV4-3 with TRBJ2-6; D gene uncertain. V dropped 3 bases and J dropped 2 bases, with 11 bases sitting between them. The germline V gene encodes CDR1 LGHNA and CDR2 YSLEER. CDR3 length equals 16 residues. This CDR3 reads CASSHEGLAGANVLTF. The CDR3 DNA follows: TGCGCCAGCAGCCATGAAGGGCTGGCTGGGGCCAACGTCCTGACTTTC.

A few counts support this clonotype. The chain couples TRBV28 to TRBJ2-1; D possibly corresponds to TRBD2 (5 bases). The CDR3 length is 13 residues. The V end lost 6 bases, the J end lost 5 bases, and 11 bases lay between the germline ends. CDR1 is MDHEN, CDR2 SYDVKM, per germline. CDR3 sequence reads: CASSPSGDNEQFF. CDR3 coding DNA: TGTGCCAGCAGCCCAAGCGGAGACAATGAGCAGTTCTTC.

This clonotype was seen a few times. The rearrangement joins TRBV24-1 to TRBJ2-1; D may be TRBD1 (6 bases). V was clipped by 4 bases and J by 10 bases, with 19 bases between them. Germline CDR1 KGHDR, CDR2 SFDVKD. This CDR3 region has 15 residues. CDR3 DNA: TGTGCCACCAGTGAACCTGGAGGTCTACAGGGCGAGCAGTTCTTC. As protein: CATSEPGGLQGEQFF.

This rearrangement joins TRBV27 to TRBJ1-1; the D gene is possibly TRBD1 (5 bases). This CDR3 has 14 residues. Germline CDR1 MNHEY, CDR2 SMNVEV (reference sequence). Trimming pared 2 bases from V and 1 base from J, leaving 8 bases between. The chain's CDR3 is CASSLRGPNTEAFF. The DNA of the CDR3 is TGTGCCAGCAGTTTAAGGGGTCCGAACACTGAAGCTTTCTTT.

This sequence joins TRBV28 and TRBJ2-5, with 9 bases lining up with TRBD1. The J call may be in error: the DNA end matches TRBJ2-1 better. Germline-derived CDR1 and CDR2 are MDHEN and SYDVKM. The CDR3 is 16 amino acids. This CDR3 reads CASIEGGTGGEDEQFF. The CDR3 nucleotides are TGTGCCAGCATAGAAGGGGGAACAGGGGGCGAGGATGAGCAGTTCTTC.

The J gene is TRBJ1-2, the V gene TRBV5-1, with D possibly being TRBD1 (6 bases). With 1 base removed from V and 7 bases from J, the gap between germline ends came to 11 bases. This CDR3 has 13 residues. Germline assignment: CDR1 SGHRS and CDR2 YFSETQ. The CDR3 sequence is CASSLSGGFGYTF. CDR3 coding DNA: TGCGCCAGCAGCTTGTCCGGGGGCTTTGGCTACACCTTC.

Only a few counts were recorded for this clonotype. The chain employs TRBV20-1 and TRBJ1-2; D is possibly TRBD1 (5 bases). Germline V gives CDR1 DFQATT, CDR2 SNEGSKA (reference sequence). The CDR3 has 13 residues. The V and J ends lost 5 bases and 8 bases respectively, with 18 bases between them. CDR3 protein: CSAVPPGLEGYTF. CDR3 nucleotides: TGCAGTGCTGTTCCTCCAGGGCTTGAAGGCTACACCTTC.